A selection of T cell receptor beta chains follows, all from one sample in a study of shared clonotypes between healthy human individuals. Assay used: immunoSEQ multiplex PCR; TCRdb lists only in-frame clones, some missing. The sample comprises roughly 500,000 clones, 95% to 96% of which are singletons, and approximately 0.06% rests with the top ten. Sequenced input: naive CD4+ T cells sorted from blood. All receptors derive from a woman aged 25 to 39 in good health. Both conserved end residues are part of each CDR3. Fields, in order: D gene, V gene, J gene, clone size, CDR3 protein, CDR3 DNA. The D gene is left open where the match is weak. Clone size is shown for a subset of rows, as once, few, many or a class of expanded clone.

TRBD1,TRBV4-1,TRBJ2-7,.,CASSQVEGQAYEQYF,TGCGCCAGCAGCCAAGTTGAAGGACAGGCCTACGAGCAGTACTTC
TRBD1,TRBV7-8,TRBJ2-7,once,CASSSSTGNYEQYF,TGTGCCAGCAGCTCGTCGACAGGGAACTACGAGCAGTACTTC
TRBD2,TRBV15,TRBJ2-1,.,CATSRVGGLAGGPRNEQFF,TGTGCCACCAGCAGAGTGGGGGGACTAGCGGGAGGGCCAAGGAATGAGCAGTTCTTC
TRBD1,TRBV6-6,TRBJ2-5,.,CASSYTRTGGGETQYF,TGTGCCAGCAGTTACACCAGGACAGGGGGAGGGGAGACCCAGTACTTC
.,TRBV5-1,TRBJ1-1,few,CASSLVGMNTEAFF,TGCGCCAGCAGCTTGGTGGGAATGAACACTGAAGCTTTCTTT
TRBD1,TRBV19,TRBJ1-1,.,CASSIVRRGHTEAFF,TGTGCCAGTAGTATAGTGAGGAGGGGGCACACTGAAGCTTTCTTT
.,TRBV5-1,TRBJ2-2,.,CASSPRGPNTGELFF,TGCGCCAGCAGCCCCCGCGGCCCTAACACCGGGGAGCTGTTTTTT
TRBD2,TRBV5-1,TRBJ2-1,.,CASSLGGRASYNEQFF,TGCGCCAGCAGCTTGGGTGGGAGGGCCTCTTACAATGAGCAGTTCTTC
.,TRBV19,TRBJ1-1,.,CASSTGYRTEAFF,TGTGCCAGTTCAACAGGGTACCGCACTGAAGCTTTCTTT
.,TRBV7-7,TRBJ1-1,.,CASSSHPGGQLRDTEAFF,TGTGCCAGCAGCTCACACCCTGGGGGGCAGCTTAGGGACACTGAAGCTTTCTTT
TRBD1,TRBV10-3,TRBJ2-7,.,CAISESRDRGRYEQYF,TGTGCCATCAGTGAGTCCCGGGACAGGGGACGCTACGAGCAGTACTTC
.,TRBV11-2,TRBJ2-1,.,CASSLGQNFNEQFF,TGTGCCAGCAGCTTAGGGCAGAACTTCAATGAGCAGTTCTTC
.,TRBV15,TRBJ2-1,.,CATSGNMGQNEQFF,TGTGCCACCAGCGGGAACATGGGACAAAATGAGCAGTTCTTC
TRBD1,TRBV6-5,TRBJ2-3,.,CASLRQGGPDTQYF,TGTGCCAGTCTTAGACAGGGTGGTCCAGATACGCAGTATTTT
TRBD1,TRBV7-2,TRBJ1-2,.,CASSLDRGLGGYTF,TGTGCCAGCAGCTTAGACAGGGGGTTGGGTGGCTACACCTTC
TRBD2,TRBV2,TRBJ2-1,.,CASSELAGANEQFF,TGTGCCAGCAGTGAGCTAGCGGGAGCCAATGAGCAGTTCTTC
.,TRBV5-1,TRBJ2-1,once,CASSLSSGSYNEQFF,TGCGCCAGCAGCTTGTCTTCGGGCTCCTACAATGAGCAGTTCTTC
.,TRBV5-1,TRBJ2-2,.,CASRHRDTGELFF,TGCGCCAGCAGACACAGGGACACCGGGGAGCTGTTTTTT